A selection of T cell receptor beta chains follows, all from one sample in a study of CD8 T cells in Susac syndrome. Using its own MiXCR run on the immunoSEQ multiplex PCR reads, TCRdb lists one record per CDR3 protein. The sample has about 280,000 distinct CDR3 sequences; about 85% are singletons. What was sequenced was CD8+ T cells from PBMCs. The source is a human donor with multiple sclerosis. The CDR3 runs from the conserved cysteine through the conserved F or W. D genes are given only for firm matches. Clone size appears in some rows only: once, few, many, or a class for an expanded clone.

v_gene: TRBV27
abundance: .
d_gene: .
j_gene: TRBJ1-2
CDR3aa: CASSLSITGGPGYTF
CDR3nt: TGTGCCAGCAGTTTATCGATAACGGGGGGGCCTGGCTACACCTTC

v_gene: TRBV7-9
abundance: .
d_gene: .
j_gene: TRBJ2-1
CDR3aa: CASSAPATRGNEQFF
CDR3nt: TGTGCCAGCAGCGCGCCCGCGACTAGGGGCAATGAGCAGTTCTTC

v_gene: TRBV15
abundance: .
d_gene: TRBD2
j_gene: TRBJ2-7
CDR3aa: CATSSEAGGNEQYF
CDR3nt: TGTGCCACCAGCAGCGAGGCGGGGGGAAACGAGCAGTACTTC

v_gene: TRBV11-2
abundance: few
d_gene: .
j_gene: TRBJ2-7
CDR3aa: CASSLGTAAYEQYF
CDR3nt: TGTGCCAGCAGCTTGGGGACTGCCGCTTACGAGCAGTACTTC

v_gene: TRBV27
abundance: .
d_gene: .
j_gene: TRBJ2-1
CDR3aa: CASSQYNFNEQFF
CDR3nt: TGTGCCAGCAGCCAGTATAATTTCAATGAGCAGTTCTTC

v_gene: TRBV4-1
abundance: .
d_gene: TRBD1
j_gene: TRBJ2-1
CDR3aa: CASSQGQGVGNEQFF
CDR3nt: TGCGCCAGCAGCCAAGGACAGGGGGTTGGTAATGAGCAGTTCTTC

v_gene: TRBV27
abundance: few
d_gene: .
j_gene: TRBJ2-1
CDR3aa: CASSSGTTYNEQFF
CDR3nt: TGTGCCAGCAGTTCTGGGACAACTTACAATGAGCAGTTCTTC

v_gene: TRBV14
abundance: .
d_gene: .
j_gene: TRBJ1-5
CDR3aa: CASSPLGSGNQPQHF
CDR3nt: TGTGCCAGCAGCCCCTTGGGTTCAGGCAATCAGCCCCAGCATTTT

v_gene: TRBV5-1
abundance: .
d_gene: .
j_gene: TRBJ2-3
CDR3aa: CASTSSLGLATDTQYF
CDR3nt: TGCGCCAGCACCTCCTCCTTAGGACTCGCCACAGATACGCAGTATTTT

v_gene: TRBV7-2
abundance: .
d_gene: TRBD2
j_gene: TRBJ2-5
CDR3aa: CASSLLAGGLQETQYF
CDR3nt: TGTGCCAGCAGCTTACTAGCGGGAGGGTTACAAGAGACCCAGTACTTC

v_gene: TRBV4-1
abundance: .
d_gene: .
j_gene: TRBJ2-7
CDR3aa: CASSQDRGSGTYEQYF
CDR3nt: TGCGCCAGCAGCCAAGATCGGGGTAGCGGCACCTACGAGCAGTACTTC

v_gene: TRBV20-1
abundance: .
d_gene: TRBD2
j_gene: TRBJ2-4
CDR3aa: CSASRGRAGDQYF
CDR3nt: TGCAGTGCTAGCCGCGGGAGGGCGGGCGACCAGTACTTC

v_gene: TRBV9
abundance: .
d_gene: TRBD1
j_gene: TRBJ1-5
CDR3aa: CASSGSLDRGFQPQHF
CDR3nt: TGTGCCAGCAGCGGATCGTTGGACAGGGGTTTTCAGCCCCAGCATTTT

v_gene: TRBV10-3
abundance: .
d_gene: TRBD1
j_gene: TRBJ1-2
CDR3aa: CAIKAGGYGYTF
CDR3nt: TGTGCCATCAAGGCAGGGGGGTATGGCTACACCTTC

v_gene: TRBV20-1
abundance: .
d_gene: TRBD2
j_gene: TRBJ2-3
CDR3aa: CSARSSGRTDTQYF
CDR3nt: TGCAGTGCTAGGTCTAGCGGGAGGACAGATACGCAGTATTTT

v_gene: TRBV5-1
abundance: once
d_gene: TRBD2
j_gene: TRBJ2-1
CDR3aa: CASSLERGRAYNEQFF
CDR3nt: TGCGCCAGCAGCTTGGAGCGCGGGAGGGCCTACAATGAGCAGTTCTTC

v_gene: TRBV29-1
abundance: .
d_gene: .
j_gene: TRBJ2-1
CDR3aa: CSVLPTRGNEQFF
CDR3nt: TGCAGCGTTCTGCCCACCCGGGGCAATGAGCAGTTCTTC

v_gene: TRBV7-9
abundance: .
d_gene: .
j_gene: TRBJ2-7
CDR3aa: CASSLGGHLHYEQYF
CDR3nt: TGTGCCAGCAGCCTCGGGGGACACTTACACTACGAGCAGTACTTC